These T cell receptor beta chains were read from a single sample in a study of regulatory dendritic cells for organ transplantation. Antigen specificity for these receptors is unknown. This table comes from immunoSEQ multiplex PCR, and its TCRdb copy is limited to in-frame clones, with some not included. The sample consists of about 21,000 clones, over 75% of them appearing once. The sample was naive CD4+ T cells from blood cultured with dendritic cells. The origin of the receptors is a human donor in good health. CDR3s include the opening cysteine and the closing phenylalanine or tryptophan.

V gene: TRBV7-6
J gene: TRBJ2-7
CDR3 protein: CASSLGTNTYEQYF

V gene: TRBV5-1
J gene: TRBJ2-2
CDR3 protein: CASSLNGNWASDTGELFF

V gene: TRBV11-1
J gene: TRBJ2-5
CDR3 protein: CASSHRRTVQETQYF

V gene: TRBV9
J gene: TRBJ2-3
CDR3 protein: CASSVEGQGDTQYF

V gene: TRBV7-2
J gene: TRBJ2-5
CDR3 protein: CASRKVGGAQETQYF

V gene: TRBV6-5
J gene: TRBJ2-5
CDR3 protein: CASKKATQETQYF

V gene: TRBV19
J gene: TRBJ2-4
CDR3 protein: CASSILSLAGELKNIQYF

V gene: TRBV2
J gene: TRBJ1-1
CDR3 protein: CASRGDGGNTEAFF

V gene: TRBV28
J gene: TRBJ1-1
CDR3 protein: CTSSTTGQGKTEAFF

V gene: TRBV7-8
J gene: TRBJ2-4
CDR3 protein: CASSLGGPSKNIQYF

V gene: TRBV11-1
J gene: TRBJ2-7
CDR3 protein: CASSSRTVRRGEQYF

V gene: TRBV4-3
J gene: TRBJ1-2
CDR3 protein: CASSQVDREANYGYTF

V gene: TRBV7-8
J gene: TRBJ2-7
CDR3 protein: CASSLQVASGSYEQYF

V gene: TRBV19
J gene: TRBJ2-7
CDR3 protein: CASSMEGSYEQYF

V gene: TRBV9
J gene: TRBJ2-2
CDR3 protein: CASSVGQEPTGELFF

V gene: TRBV5-4
J gene: TRBJ1-1
CDR3 protein: CASSLGQGIPNTEAFF

V gene: TRBV6-5
J gene: TRBJ1-2
CDR3 protein: CASSYSIRGNYGYTF

V gene: TRBV11-3
J gene: TRBJ2-3
CDR3 protein: CASSAGDTQYF

V gene: TRBV2
J gene: TRBJ2-4
CDR3 protein: CASSEGVWVMSLGWVQYF

V gene: TRBV5-4
J gene: TRBJ2-1
CDR3 protein: CASSQDRVIEFF

V gene: TRBV6-5
J gene: TRBJ1-1
CDR3 protein: CASREPGRGYEAFF

V gene: TRBV19
J gene: TRBJ2-7
CDR3 protein: CASRTGQAAHYEQYF

V gene: TRBV9
J gene: TRBJ1-5
CDR3 protein: CASSVDAGTGYSNQPQHF

V gene: TRBV25-1
J gene: TRBJ1-1
CDR3 protein: CASSEFLFGTDQAFF

V gene: TRBV7-2
J gene: TRBJ1-1
CDR3 protein: CASSLTMNTEAFF

V gene: TRBV18
J gene: TRBJ1-3
CDR3 protein: CASSRGSLTSGNTIYF

V gene: TRBV18
J gene: TRBJ1-4
CDR3 protein: CASSGQGGEKLFF

V gene: TRBV27
J gene: TRBJ2-7
CDR3 protein: CASSPRQRSGEQYF

V gene: TRBV2
J gene: TRBJ2-3
CDR3 protein: CASTLDRPGRADTQYF

V gene: TRBV20-1
J gene: TRBJ2-7
CDR3 protein: CSAQGPYEQYF

V gene: TRBV5-1
J gene: TRBJ2-3
CDR3 protein: CASSLVTDTQYF

V gene: TRBV19
J gene: TRBJ2-5
CDR3 protein: CASSIAGRDVQETQYF

V gene: TRBV6-6
J gene: TRBJ2-5
CDR3 protein: CASSYRGPRETQYF

V gene: TRBV5-1
J gene: TRBJ1-1
CDR3 protein: CASSLAFQNTEAFF

V gene: TRBV6-5
J gene: TRBJ1-2
CDR3 protein: CASSYGAKGEGYTF

V gene: TRBV6-5
J gene: TRBJ2-1
CDR3 protein: CASKAGGANNEQFF

V gene: TRBV25-1
J gene: TRBJ1-4
CDR3 protein: CASRPSLPHEKLFF

V gene: TRBV7-2
J gene: TRBJ1-5
CDR3 protein: CASSLGGIGQPQHF

V gene: TRBV7-6
J gene: TRBJ2-1
CDR3 protein: CASSLSSGSYNEQFF

V gene: TRBV19
J gene: TRBJ1-3
CDR3 protein: CASSLGTGHAGNTIYF

V gene: TRBV29-1
J gene: TRBJ1-4
CDR3 protein: CSVEGGTGNEKLFF

V gene: TRBV18
J gene: TRBJ2-7
CDR3 protein: CASSPRAQVTYEQYF

V gene: TRBV7-9
J gene: TRBJ1-1
CDR3 protein: CASSADRVNTEAFF

V gene: TRBV7-2
J gene: TRBJ2-1
CDR3 protein: CASSLEGKTYNEQFF

V gene: TRBV28
J gene: TRBJ2-7
CDR3 protein: CASSSDSDEQYF

V gene: TRBV6-6
J gene: TRBJ1-2
CDR3 protein: CASSFQYTAAYYGYTF

V gene: TRBV7-2
J gene: TRBJ1-2
CDR3 protein: CASSLAGGAGYTF

V gene: TRBV6-5
J gene: TRBJ2-7
CDR3 protein: CASSYFMRGGEQYF

V gene: TRBV13
J gene: -
CDR3 protein: CASSLGRVLHEQYF